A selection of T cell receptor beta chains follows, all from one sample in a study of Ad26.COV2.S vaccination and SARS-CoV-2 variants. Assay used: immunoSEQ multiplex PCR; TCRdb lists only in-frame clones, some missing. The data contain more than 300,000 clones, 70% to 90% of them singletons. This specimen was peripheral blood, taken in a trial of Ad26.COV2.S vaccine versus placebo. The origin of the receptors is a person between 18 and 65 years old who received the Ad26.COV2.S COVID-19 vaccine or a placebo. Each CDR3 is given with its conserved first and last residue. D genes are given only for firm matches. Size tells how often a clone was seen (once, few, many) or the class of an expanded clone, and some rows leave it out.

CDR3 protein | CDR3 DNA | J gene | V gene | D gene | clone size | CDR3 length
CASSPLAGGNQETQYF | TGTGCCAGCAGTCCACTAGCGGGGGGGAACCAAGAGACCCAGTACTTC | TRBJ2-5 | TRBV27 | TRBD2 | NA | 16
CASSEADTGELFF | TGTGCCAGCAGTGAAGCAGACACCGGGGAGCTGTTTTTT | TRBJ2-2 | TRBV2 | NA | NA | 13
CASRNPGGTGNQPQHF | TGTGCCAGCCGAAATCCAGGGGGCACGGGCAATCAGCCCCAGCATTTT | TRBJ1-5 | TRBV2 | TRBD1 | NA | 16
CASSLQAGVQETQYF | TGTGCCAGCAGCTTGCAAGCGGGGGTGCAAGAGACCCAGTACTTC | TRBJ2-5 | TRBV5-4 | TRBD2 | NA | 15
CASSLGPGGATNEKLFF | TGCGCCAGCAGCTTGGGTCCCGGGGGGGCAACTAATGAAAAACTGTTTTTT | TRBJ1-4 | TRBV5-1 | NA | once | 17
CASSLVQGETGELFF | TGTGCCAGCAGCTTAGTACAGGGGGAAACCGGGGAGCTGTTTTTT | TRBJ2-2 | TRBV5-4 | TRBD1 | NA | 15
CASSQGAGEQYF | TGTGCCAGCAGCCAGGGGGCTGGAGAGCAGTACTTC | TRBJ2-7 | TRBV7-3 | TRBD1 | NA | 12
CASSYSAGNYQPQHF | TGTGCCAGCAGTTACAGCGCGGGGAACTATCAGCCCCAGCATTTT | TRBJ1-5 | TRBV6-9 | NA | NA | 15
CASSEWGTGGGELFF | TGTGCCAGCAGTGAATGGGGGACAGGGGGCGGGGAACTGTTTTTT | TRBJ1-4 | TRBV2 | TRBD1 | many | 15
CAISEGGAARDNEQFF | TGTGCCATCAGTGAGGGCGGGGCAGCCCGTGACAATGAGCAGTTCTTC | TRBJ2-1 | TRBV10-3 | NA | NA | 16
CASSQPDRPNTEAFF | TGTGCCAGCAGCCAACCCGACAGGCCGAACACTGAAGCTTTCTTT | TRBJ1-1 | TRBV4-2 | NA | NA | 15
CASSLARGNTGELFF | TGTGCCAGCAGCTTAGCGCGGGGGAACACCGGGGAGCTGTTTTTT | TRBJ2-2 | TRBV7-2 | NA | NA | 15
CASSDRDRGRGEQYF | TGTGCCAGCAGCGACCGGGACAGGGGGCGAGGCGAGCAGTACTTC | TRBJ2-7 | TRBV2 | TRBD1 | NA | 15
CASSYGGGPYNEQFF | TGTGCCAGCAGTTACGGCGGGGGGCCCTACAATGAGCAGTTCTTC | TRBJ2-1 | TRBV6-5 | TRBD2 | NA | 15
CASSYTGDGRETQYF | TGTGCCAGCAGTTACACTGGGGACGGTCGAGAGACCCAGTACTTC | TRBJ2-5 | TRBV6-6 | NA | NA | 15
CASSPSTGRGNTEAFF | TGTGCCAGCAGTCCCTCGACAGGGCGGGGGAACACTGAAGCTTTCTTT | TRBJ1-1 | TRBV27 | TRBD1 | NA | 16
CASSMGASDTDTQYF | TGTGCCAGTAGTATGGGAGCGAGCGACACAGATACGCAGTATTTT | TRBJ2-3 | TRBV19 | NA | NA | 15
CASSLARVETQYF | TGCGCCAGCAGCTTGGCCAGGGTGGAGACCCAGTACTTC | TRBJ2-5 | TRBV5-1 | NA | once | 13
CASSGTRGNTGELFF | TGTGCCAGCAGCGGCACCAGGGGTAACACCGGGGAGCTGTTTTTT | TRBJ2-2 | TRBV9 | NA | once | 15
CASSLRLAGQETQYF | TGTGCCAGCAGCCTAAGACTGGCGGGGCAAGAGACCCAGTACTTC | TRBJ2-5 | TRBV5-4 | NA | NA | 15
CATSDFGGDTQYF | TGTGCCACCAGTGATTTCGGCGGGGATACGCAGTATTTT | TRBJ2-3 | TRBV24-1 | NA | NA | 13
CASSVDQRGTQYF | TGTGCCAGCAGCGTTGACCAAAGGGGGACCCAGTACTTC | TRBJ2-5 | TRBV9 | NA | NA | 13
CASSSTGLPQHF | TGTGCCAGCAGTTCCACAGGACTGCCCCAGCATTTT | TRBJ1-5 | TRBV28 | NA | NA | 12
CASSLGRGINTGELFF | TGTGCCAGCAGCTTGGGCAGGGGAATTAACACCGGGGAGCTGTTTTTT | TRBJ2-2 | TRBV5-4 | NA | NA | 16
CASKGGSYNEQFF | TGTGCCTCGAAGGGGGGATCCTACAATGAGCAGTTCTTC | TRBJ2-1 | TRBV19 | NA | NA | 13
CASSVGRGTEAFF | TGTGCCAGCAGCGTAGGCCGGGGCACTGAAGCTTTCTTT | TRBJ1-1 | TRBV9 | NA | NA | 13
CASSLTSRSTGELFF | TGTGCCAGCAGCTTGACTAGCCGGAGCACCGGGGAGCTGTTTTTT | TRBJ2-2 | TRBV7-8 | TRBD2 | NA | 15
CASSLDRGRLTEAFF | TGCGCCAGCAGCTTGGACAGGGGGCGACTCACTGAAGCTTTCTTT | TRBJ1-1 | TRBV5-1 | TRBD1 | NA | 15
CASSSGTWADTGELFF | TGTGCCAGCAGCTCCGGGACCTGGGCGGACACCGGGGAGCTGTTTTTT | TRBJ2-2 | TRBV11-2 | NA | NA | 16
CASSQGSYEQYF | TGTGCCAGCAGCCAAGGTAGTTACGAGCAGTACTTC | TRBJ2-7 | TRBV3-1/TRBV3-2 | NA | NA | 12
CASSYSGSDSDGEQFF | TGTGCCAGCAGTTACTCGGGATCCGACAGTGACGGTGAGCAGTTCTTC | TRBJ2-1 | TRBV6-5 | NA | NA | 16
CATQGLGGNSPLHF | TGTGCCACGCAGGGATTGGGAGGGAATTCACCCCTCCACTTT | TRBJ1-6 | TRBV10-3 | NA | NA | 14
CASSLPPGTSRETQYF | TGCGCCAGCAGCTTACCCCCCGGGACTAGCAGGGAGACCCAGTACTTC | TRBJ2-5 | TRBV5-1 | TRBD2 | NA | 16
CSVKLSGGQKETQYF | TGCAGCGTGAAACTTAGCGGGGGGCAAAAAGAGACCCAGTACTTC | TRBJ2-5 | TRBV29-1 | TRBD2 | NA | 15
CASSWTGQETQYF | TGTGCCAGCAGCTGGACAGGGCAAGAGACCCAGTACTTC | TRBJ2-5 | TRBV5-4 | TRBD1 | NA | 13
CASRGLAGGRQYQETQYF | TGTGCCAGCCGAGGACTAGCGGGGGGAAGGCAGTACCAAGAGACCCAGTACTTC | TRBJ2-5 | TRBV27 | TRBD2 | NA | 18
CASSRVAWNTGELFF | TGCGCCAGCAGCCGGGTCGCCTGGAACACCGGGGAGCTGTTTTTT | TRBJ2-2 | TRBV4-1 | NA | NA | 15
CASSPGGQGFNSPLHF | TGTGCCAGCAGCCCGGGGGGACAGGGCTTTAATTCACCCCTCCACTTT | TRBJ1-6 | TRBV5-4 | TRBD1 | NA | 16
CASSLGWASGSSDTQYF | TGTGCCAGCAGCTTAGGATGGGCTAGCGGTTCATCCGATACGCAGTATTTT | TRBJ2-3 | TRBV7-2 | TRBD2 | NA | 17
CASSSPGQRPHYGYTF | TGTGCCAGCAGCTCGCCGGGACAGCGGCCTCACTATGGCTACACCTTC | TRBJ1-2 | TRBV11-2 | TRBD1 | NA | 16
CASSPRGGGEQYF | TGTGCCAGCTCACCACGCGGAGGTGGGGAGCAGTACTTC | TRBJ2-7 | TRBV18 | NA | NA | 13
CASSQEGGYPYEQYF | TGCGCCAGCAGCCAAGAAGGGGGCTACCCCTACGAGCAGTACTTC | TRBJ2-7 | TRBV4-1 | TRBD1 | NA | 15
CASSYGARDSRTEAFF | TGTGCCAGCAGTTACGGAGCCAGAGACAGCCGCACTGAAGCTTTCTTT | TRBJ1-1 | TRBV6-5 | NA | NA | 16
CASRNYEQYF | TGTGCCAGCAGAAACTACGAGCAGTACTTC | TRBJ2-7 | TRBV27 | NA | NA | 10
CASSLLELTTYGYTF | TGTGCCAGCAGCTTGTTGGAACTTACTACCTATGGCTACACCTTC | TRBJ1-2 | TRBV5-6 | NA | once | 15
CSVEGPGRLYEQYF | TGCAGCGTTGAAGGACCAGGACGACTCTACGAGCAGTACTTC | TRBJ2-7 | TRBV29-1 | NA | NA | 14
CASSPLGSLGDTQYF | TGTGCCAGCAGCCCCTTGGGGTCTCTTGGGGATACGCAGTATTTT | TRBJ2-3 | TRBV7-2 | NA | NA | 15
CASSEELDTDTQYF | TGTGCCAGCAGTGAGGAATTGGACACAGATACGCAGTATTTT | TRBJ2-3 | TRBV2 | NA | once | 14
CASSFPPGQPNEKLFF | TGTGCCAGCAGCTTTCCACCGGGACAGCCTAATGAAAAACTGTTTTTT | TRBJ1-4 | TRBV28 | TRBD1 | NA | 16
CASSMFGSNQPQHF | TGTGCCAGTAGTATGTTCGGGTCCAATCAGCCCCAGCATTTT | TRBJ1-5 | TRBV19 | NA | NA | 14
CASSPDRPTSNQPQHF | TGTGCCAGCAGTCCAGACAGACCAACTAGCAATCAGCCCCAGCATTTT | TRBJ1-5 | TRBV6-6 | NA | NA | 16
CASSKASSYNEQFF | TGTGCCAGCAGCAAAGCAAGCTCCTACAATGAGCAGTTCTTC | TRBJ2-1 | TRBV14 | NA | NA | 14
CASSIQRGISTDTQYF | TGTGCCAGTAGTATCCAGCGGGGGATTAGCACAGATACGCAGTATTTT | TRBJ2-3 | TRBV19 | TRBD2 | NA | 16